The T cell receptor beta chain described here comes from a study of control samples from healthy donors and cancer patients. V was cut by 0 bases and J by 3 bases, with 20 bases left in between. The CDR3 length is 18 residues. Germline loops: CDR1 LGHDT, CDR2 YNNKEL (reference sequence). Method: immunoSEQ multiplex PCR; TCRdb's copy keeps in-frame clones and lacks some. In the table there are tens of thousands of clones, about 89% of which are singletons. This receptor was identified in a woman between 45 and 60 years old with head and neck cancer. This chain links TRBV3-1 (or the pseudogene TRBV3-2) with TRBJ2-5; D gene uncertain. Sequenced input: PBMCs. CDR3 coding DNA: TGTGCCAGCAGCCAAGATATGGTAGGCGCGACCGAAAAAGAGACCCAGTACTTC. This codes for CASSQDMVGATEKETQYF.